The 5 T cell receptor beta chains reported below all come from one sample, sequenced in a study of control samples from healthy donors and cancer patients. Data came from immunoSEQ multiplex PCR; TCRdb stores just in-frame clones and leaves some out. This sample has 120,000 or so clones, with about 92% found just once. The sample was PBMCs. The receptors derive from a man aged 50 to 59 with head and neck cancer.

The V and J genes are TRBV4-2 and TRBJ2-7; 11 bases align to TRBD1. This CDR3 comprises 13 residues. The V gene's germline CDR1 is LGHNA and CDR2 YNFKEQ. V lost 8 bases to trimming and J lost 6 bases; unmatched junction nucleotides: 6. The CDR3 region is CASATGTGGEQYF. In nucleotides, the CDR3 is TGTGCCAGCGCCACCGGGACAGGGGGCGAGCAGTACTTC.

A single count supports this clone. The rearrangement joins TRBV24-1 to TRBJ2-1, with 7 bases lining up with TRBD1. The V and J ends lost 9 bases and 3 bases, in that order; junction bases with no gene match: 4. Germline CDR1 is KGHDR and CDR2 is SFDVKD. The CDR3 contains 13 residues. CDR3 sequence (DNA): TGTGCCACCCAGGGGGTCCTCTACAATGAGCAGTTCTTC. Translated: CATQGVLYNEQFF.

The rearrangement joins TRBV14 to TRBJ1-2, with 9 nucleotides matching TRBD1. Germline CDR1 SGHDN, CDR2 FVKESK. The CDR3 runs to 15 residues. V lost 5 bases, J lost 2 bases, and 6 bases stayed unmatched. For the CDR3, the DNA is TGTGCCAGCAGCTTGGGACAGGGTTCGAACTATGGCTACACCTTC. It translates to CASSLGQGSNYGYTF. Full variable domain (outside the CDR3, taken from reference TRBV14 and TRBJ1-2): EAGVTQFPSHSVIEKGQTVTLRCDPISGHDNLYWYRRVMGKEIKFLLHFVKESKQDESGMPNNRFLAERTGGTYSTLKVQPAELEDSGVYFCASSLGQGSNYGYTFGSGTRLTVV.

This rearrangement joins TRBV6-4 to TRBJ1-5, with a weak D call TRBD1 (6 bases). This CDR3 has 18 amino acids. Between the trimmed V and J ends, which lost 6 bases and 5 bases, there was a span of 26 bases. CDR1 is MRHNA, CDR2 SNTAGT, per germline. CDR3 in DNA: TGTGCCAGCAGGGCCTCGAAACGACATGGGGGGGCCTATCAGCCCCAGCATTTT. Its translation is CASRASKRHGGAYQPQHF.

In nucleotides, the CDR3 is TGTGCCACCAGCAGTTGGGGCTACGAGCAGTACTTC. Protein: CATSSWGYEQYF. The chain joins TRBV15 to TRBJ2-7; D uncertain. The germline gives CDR1 LNHNV, CDR2 YYDKDF (reference sequence). The germline V and J ends were trimmed by 3 bases and 3 bases, with 6 bases remaining between them. This CDR3 region has 12 residues.